In its sample, the clone carrying this TCR beta chain was seen once. Assay: immunoSEQ multiplex PCR; the TCRdb copy retains only in-frame clones and omits some. Here the sample spans 650,000 to 950,000 clones, approximately 85% being singletons. This entry is derived from a study of shared T cell receptors in the human thymus. V dropped 1 base and J dropped 5; count of bases not matched to a gene: 8. This CDR3 comprises 16 residues. The V gene's germline CDR1 is SGHTA and CDR2 FQGNSA. The data also belong to a second study, concerning human thymus T cells. That publication notes: Samples came from healthy Finnish infants during open corrective cardiac surgery. Thymus specimens were resections from corrective heart surgery. It looked as if thymic and blood repertoires used V and J genes in a biased way. Highly overlapping thymic repertoires among unrelated individuals were reported in related research.

Sequencing used thymocytes. This chain joins TRBV7-2 and TRBJ2-3; 8 bases map to TRBD2. This TCR was sampled from a girl under two years old with a congenital heart defect. The CDR3: CASSLGGTRGVDTQYF. The CDR3 DNA sequence: TGTGCCAGCAGCTTAGGAGGGACTAGGGGCGTAGATACGCAGTATTTT. The full variable domain, in which reference TRBV7-2 and TRBJ2-3 provide the parts outside the CDR3, is GAGVSQSPSNKVTEKGKDVELRCDPISGHTALYWYRQSLGQGLEFLIYFQGNSAPDKSGLPSDRFSAERTGGSVSTLTIQRTQQEDSAVYLCASSLGGTRGVDTQYFGPGTRLTVL.